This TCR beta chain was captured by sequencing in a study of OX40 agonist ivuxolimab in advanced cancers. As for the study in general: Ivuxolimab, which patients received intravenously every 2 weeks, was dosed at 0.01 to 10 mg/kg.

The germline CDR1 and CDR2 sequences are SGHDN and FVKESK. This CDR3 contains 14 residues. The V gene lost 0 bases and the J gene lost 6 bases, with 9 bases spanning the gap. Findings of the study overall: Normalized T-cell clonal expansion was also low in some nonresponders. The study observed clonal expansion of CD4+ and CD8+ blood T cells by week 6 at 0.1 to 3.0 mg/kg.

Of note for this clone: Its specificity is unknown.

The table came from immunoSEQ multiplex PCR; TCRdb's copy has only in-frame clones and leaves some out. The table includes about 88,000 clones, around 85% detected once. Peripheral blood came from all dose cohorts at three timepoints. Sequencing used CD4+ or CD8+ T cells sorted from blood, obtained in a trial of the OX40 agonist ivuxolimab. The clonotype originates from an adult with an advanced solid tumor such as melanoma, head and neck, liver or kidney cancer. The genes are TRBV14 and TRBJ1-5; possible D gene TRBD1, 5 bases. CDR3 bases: TGTGCCAGCAGCCAAGAAAAACAGGCTCAGCCCCAGCATTTT. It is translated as CASSQEKQAQPQHF.